A selection of T cell receptor beta chains follows, all from one sample in a study of CD8+CD57+ T cells in acquired aplastic anemia. MiXCR, applied by TCRdb to the reads, yields one record per CDR3 protein. The sample contains more than 250,000 distinct CDR3 sequences, 82% of which appear only once. The sequenced sample was sorted CD4+, CD8+, or CD8+CD57+ T cells (not recorded which) from PBMCs. These receptors were obtained from a human donor with aplastic anemia. CDR3s include the opening cysteine and the closing phenylalanine or tryptophan. The order of the fields is J gene, D gene, V gene, clone size, CDR3 DNA, CDR3 protein. A D gene is named only where the DNA matches it firmly. Clone size is stated in some rows and not others, as once, few, many or a class when expanded.

TRBJ2-3 - TRBV7-9 once TGTGCCAGCAGCTTAGCGGCGTATTTTGGTCCACAGACCTTT CASSLAAYFGPQTF
TRBJ2-3 - TRBV7-9 - TGTGCCAGCAGCTTAGCGGGCGGGGGCGCTACGCAGACTCAGTATTTT CASSLAGGGATQTQYF
TRBJ1-2 - TRBV2 - TGTGCCAGCAGTGCGGGACGGACACACTATGGCTACACCTTC CASSAGRTHYGYTF
TRBJ2-1 - TRBV7-9 - TGTGCCTACAGGTTTCAAAGAAACCAAGAGACCGAGGACCAGTTCTTC CAYRFQRNQETEDQFF
TRBJ2-7 - TRBV7-8 - TGTGCCAGCACCCCTATAGCGGTACCATACTACGAGCAGTACTTC CASTPIAVPYYEQYF
TRBJ2-5 TRBD1 TRBV5-4 - TGTGCCAGCACAAGACAGGGCAAGCAAGAGACCCAGTACTTC CASTRQGKQETQYF
TRBJ2-5 TRBD1 TRBV9 - TGTGCCAGCAGCAGAGGGGGACAGAGCACAGATACGTACTTC CASSRGGQSTDTYF
TRBJ2-2 - TRBV7-4 - TGTGCCAGCAGCGCCCTTAGTACCGGGGTGCAGTTTTTT CASSALSTGVQFF
TRBJ1-2 - TRBV24-1 - TGTGCCACCTTAGCAGTGGGCGCCGCGTTGCTGTTCTACACCTTC CATLAVGAALLFYTF
TRBJ2-3 - TRBV7-8 - TGTGCCAGCGGGGTTGGGGGAACCGGGACGGCGTATTTT CASGVGGTGTAYF
TRBJ1-2 - TRBV7-2 - TGTGCCAGCAGCTTAGGGGGAGGTCCCGATACTGAGTACACCTTC CASSLGGGPDTEYTF
TRBJ2-1 TRBD2 TRBV24-1 - TGTGCCACCGGGACTAGCGGCAGGGGGGATGAGCAGTTCTTC CATGTSGRGDEQFF
TRBJ2-1 - TRBV12-3/TRBV12-4 - TGTGCCAGCAGTACGGCGGATGAGCAGTTCTTC CASSTADEQFF